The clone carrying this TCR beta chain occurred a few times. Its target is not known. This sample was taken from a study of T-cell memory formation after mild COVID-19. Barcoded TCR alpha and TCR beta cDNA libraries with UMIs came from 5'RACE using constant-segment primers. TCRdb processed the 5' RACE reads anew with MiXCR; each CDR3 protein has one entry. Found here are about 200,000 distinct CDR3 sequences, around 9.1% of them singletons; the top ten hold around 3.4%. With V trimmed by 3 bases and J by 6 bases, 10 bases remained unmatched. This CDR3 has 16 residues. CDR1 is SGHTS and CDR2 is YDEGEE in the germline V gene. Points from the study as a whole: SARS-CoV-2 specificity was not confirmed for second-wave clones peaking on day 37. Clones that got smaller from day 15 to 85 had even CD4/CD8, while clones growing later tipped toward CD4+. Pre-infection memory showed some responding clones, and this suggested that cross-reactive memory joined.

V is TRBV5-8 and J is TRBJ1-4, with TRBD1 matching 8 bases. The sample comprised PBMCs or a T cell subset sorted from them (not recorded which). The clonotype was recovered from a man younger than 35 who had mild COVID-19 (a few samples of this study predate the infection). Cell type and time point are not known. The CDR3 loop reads CASSSGDRGMDEKLFF. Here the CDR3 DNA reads TGTGCCAGCAGCTCCGGTGACAGGGGCATGGATGAAAAACTGTTTTTT.